The 23 T cell receptor beta chains below come from one sample, sequenced in a study of T cells in Graves' hyperthyroidism and ophthalmopathy. RNA transcripts provided the source from which TCR beta CDR3 regions were amplified. Carried out on the TCR CDR3, a first-round RT-PCR used the HTBI primer set. TCRdb analysed the multiplex PCR reads with MiXCR anew, one entry per CDR3 protein. The sample has approximately 610,000 distinct CDR3 sequences; approximately 15% are singletons. Sequencing was done on a sample of blood. These receptors were taken from a woman in her thirties or forties with Graves' ophthalmopathy.

This clonotype has only a few counts. The chain carries TRBV29-1 and TRBJ1-1; weak D call: TRBD1 (5 bases). This CDR3 region has 12 residues. The V and J ends lost 1 base and 6 bases respectively, with 9 bases between them. Germline CDR1 is SQVTM and CDR2 is ANQGSEA. The CDR3 loop reads CSVEGRDPEAFF. Written as DNA, the CDR3 is TGCAGCGTTGAAGGAAGGGACCCTGAAGCTTTCTTT.

This clonotype has a count of ten or more. The chain carries TRBV27 and TRBJ2-7; no definite D call. Deletions cut 2 bases from V and 2 bases from J, with 7 bases between. The CDR3 contains 13 residues. The V gene's germline CDR1 is MNHEY and CDR2 SMNVEV (reference sequence). CDR3 bases: TGTGCCAGCAGTTTAGGCGGACCCTACGAGCAGTACTTC. As protein: CASSLGGPYEQYF.

The rearrangement links TRBV6-1 to TRBJ2-2; the match to TRBD1 covers 9 bases. Germline-derived CDR1 and CDR2 are MNHNS and SASEGT. Trimming at V came to 8 bases and at J to 0 bases, leaving 10 bases not matched to a gene. The CDR3 sequence is 17 residues long. The CDR3 spells CASGGTGYRSNTGELFF. The CDR3 DNA reads TGTGCCAGCGGCGGGACAGGGTATCGGTCGAACACCGGGGAGCTGTTTTTT.

This clonotype was found many times. The chain carries TRBV2 and TRBJ1-2; D unclear. CDR1 and CDR2 from the germline V gene are SNHLY and FYNNEI. V lost 7 bases and J lost 3, with 18 bases in between. This CDR3 has 15 amino acids. The DNA of the CDR3 is TGTGCCAGCACTATTTGGACGGCCCCCGACTATGGCTACACCTTC. It encodes CASTIWTAPDYGYTF.

This clonotype was picked up many times. This chain uses TRBV19 with TRBJ2-7; D possibly uses TRBD1 or TRBD2 (5 bases each). The V and J ends lost 10 bases and 3 bases respectively, with 19 bases between them. From germline, CDR1 is LNHDA and CDR2 SQIVND (reference sequence). CDR3 length: 14 residues. The CDR3, as DNA: TGTGCCACCTCAACAGTGGGGGAAAGCTACGAGCAGTACTTC. As protein: CATSTVGESYEQYF.

Turning to this clonotype: Given a much more abundant clone one base away, this may be a read error. This chain joins TRBV10-3 and TRBJ2-7; D unresolved. V was clipped by 10 bases and J by 4 bases, with 23 bases between them. The V gene's germline CDR1 is ENHRY and CDR2 SYGVKD. This CDR3 has 15 residues. CDR3: CATQVLRSLPYEQYF. CDR3 sequence (DNA): TGTGCCACCCAGGTGTTGAGGAGCTTACCTTACGAGCAGTACTTC.

At least ten counts were recorded for this clonotype. The V call is TRBV29-1, the J call TRBJ1-1; possibly TRBD1 for D (6 bases). The CDR3 is 15 amino acids. Germline V gives CDR1 SQVTM, CDR2 ANQGSEA. V shed 4 bases and J shed 1 base, with 16 bases lying between them. CDR3 region: CSVGTELGRNTEAFF. The CDR3 DNA sequence: TGCAGCGTTGGGACAGAGTTAGGACGGAACACTGAAGCTTTCTTT.

Many counts were recorded for this clonotype. J is TRBJ1-1 and V is TRBV18; possibly TRBD1 for D (6 bases). Trimming took off 8 bases at V and 1 base at J, with 14 bases between the two ends. Germline loops: CDR1 KGHSH, CDR2 LQKENI. This CDR3 contains 14 residues. The CDR3 loop is CASSPQGTNTEAFF. CDR3 nucleotides: TGTGCCAGCAGCCCACAGGGTACGAACACTGAAGCTTTCTTT.

In this sample, this clonotype turned up a few times. This chain uses TRBV7-9 with TRBJ2-7; 8 nucleotides align to TRBD1. This CDR3 spans 14 amino acids. V was clipped by 4 bases and J by 6 bases; unmatched bases: 8. The V gene's germline CDR1 is SEHNR and CDR2 FQNEAQ (reference sequence). The CDR3 DNA follows: TGTGCCAGCAGCTCACCGGGACAGGTAACCGAGCAGTACTTC. Residues: CASSSPGQVTEQYF.

This chain links TRBV27 with TRBJ2-2; no clear D gene. Germline V CDR1 and CDR2: MNHEY, SMNVEV (reference sequence). Between the trimmed V and J ends, which lost 3 bases and 2 bases, there was a span of 7 bases. This CDR3 comprises 14 residues. Written as DNA, the CDR3 is TGTGCCAGCAGTTTTCAGAAAAACACCGGGGAGCTGTTTTTT. Protein sequence: CASSFQKNTGELFF.

The chain uses TRBV5-1 and TRBJ2-5; TRBD1 matches at 7 bases. V lost 3 bases, J lost 2 bases, and 4 bases stayed unmatched. This CDR3 spans 14 amino acids. CDR1 and CDR2 from the germline V gene are SGHRS and YFSETQ. CDR3 amino acids: CASSSGTEQETQYF. Written as DNA, the CDR3 is TGCGCCAGCAGCTCGGGGACAGAGCAAGAGACCCAGTACTTC.

In regard to this clonotype: Just one base apart from a much larger clone, this may be a read error. The chain carries TRBV2 and TRBJ2-7; D perhaps matches TRBD2 (6 bases). Per the germline V gene, CDR1 is SNHLY and CDR2 is FYNNEI. The CDR3 loop spans 13 amino acids. V was clipped by 8 bases and J by 5 bases, with 16 bases between them. In DNA, the CDR3 is TGTGCCAGCTCAAGGGGAGGACTCAACGAGCAGTACTTC. This translates into CASSRGGLNEQYF.

This clonotype was recorded many times. CDR3 sequence: CASSPLGTAQETQYF. In DNA, the CDR3 is TGTGCCAGCTCTCCACTTGGGACAGCACAAGAGACCCAGTACTTC. The chain has TRBV28 and TRBJ2-5; 7 bases agree with TRBD1. Looked up from germline, CDR1 is MDHEN and CDR2 is SYDVKM. Trimming took 8 bases from V and 2 from J; bases not matched to a gene: 11. The CDR3 contains 15 residues.

V gene TRBV12-3 or TRBV12-4 combines with J gene TRBJ1-1; 11 nucleotides align to TRBD1. This CDR3 spans 15 amino acids. The V segment lost 6 bases and the J segment 2 bases; nucleotides outside the gene matches: 5. The CDR3 spells CASRLGTGGNTEAFF. CDR3 sequence (DNA): TGTGCCAGCAGACTAGGGACAGGGGGAAACACTGAAGCTTTCTTT.

This clonotype was picked up many times. V gene TRBV5-1 combines with J gene TRBJ1-1; 7 positions match TRBD1. The length of the CDR3 is 13 residues. From germline, CDR1 is SGHRS and CDR2 YFSETQ. Germline trimming cut 4 bases from V and 3 bases from J; bases unmatched to any gene: 3. The CDR3: CASSQGQHTEAFF. CDR3 nucleotide sequence: TGCGCCAGCAGCCAGGGACAGCACACTGAAGCTTTCTTT.

This sequence joins TRBV10-3 and TRBJ2-5; 11 bases agree with TRBD2. CDR1 and CDR2 (germline): ENHRY, SYGVKD. This CDR3 contains 15 residues. V gave up 5 bases and J gave up 4 bases; unmatched junction bases: 6. The CDR3 loop reads CAISSSGRAGETQYF. The CDR3 DNA reads TGTGCCATCAGTAGTAGCGGGAGGGCCGGAGAGACCCAGTACTTC.

This chain uses TRBV3-1 with TRBJ1-1; D remains ambiguous. Germline V gene sequence: CDR1 LGHDT, CDR2 YNNKEL (reference sequence). The CDR3 runs 15 residues. The germline V and J ends were trimmed by 4 bases and 4 bases, with 16 bases remaining between them. For the CDR3, the DNA is TGTGCCAGCAGCCCAAGCGAAGGAAAGGGCACTGAAGCTTTCTTT. It codes for CASSPSEGKGTEAFF.

This clonotype showed up many times. The rearrangement links TRBV28 to TRBJ1-1; no clear D. The CDR3 is 14 residues long. V lost 4 bases, J lost 4 bases, and 13 bases lay in between. Germline CDR1 and CDR2: MDHEN and SYDVKM. The CDR3 here is CASSSPQVITEAFF. Written as DNA, the CDR3 is TGTGCCAGCAGTTCACCCCAGGTAATCACTGAAGCTTTCTTT.

This clonotype was counted ten times or more. The chain uses TRBV15 and TRBJ2-7; a weak D match, TRBD1 (6 bases). The germline CDR1 and CDR2 sequences are LNHNV and YYDKDF (reference sequence). CDR3 length equals 14 residues. V gave up 5 bases and J gave up 2 bases, with 13 bases separating them. The chain's CDR3 is CATSLVTGTYEQYF. In nucleotides, the CDR3 is TGTGCCACCAGCCTAGTGACAGGAACCTACGAGCAGTACTTC. Based on the CDR3 plus reference TRBV15 and TRBJ2-7, the full variable domain is DAMVIQNPRYQVTQFGKPVTLSCSQTLNHNVMYWYQQKSSQAPKLLFHYYDKDFNNEADTPDNFQSRRPNTSFCFLDIRSPGLGDTAMYLCATSLVTGTYEQYFGPGTRLTVT.

In its sample, this clonotype was seen many times. V is TRBV2 and J is TRBJ1-3; weak D call: TRBD1 (6 bases). V lost 7 bases, J lost 0 bases, and 7 bases lay in between. CDR3 length: 13 residues. Germline V gene sequence: CDR1 SNHLY, CDR2 FYNNEI. CDR3 sequence reads: CASTGASGNTIYF. For the CDR3, the DNA is TGTGCCAGCACAGGGGCCTCTGGAAACACCATATATTTT.

This clonotype was found a few times. This sequence joins TRBV11-1 and TRBJ2-7; 9 bases map to TRBD1. The V and J ends lost 5 bases and 5 bases, in that order; junction bases with no gene match: 4. Looked up from germline, CDR1 is SGHAT and CDR2 is FQDESV (reference sequence). The CDR3 sequence is 13 residues long. DNA of the CDR3: TGTGCCAGCAGCACTAGACAGGGGGACGAGCAGTACTTC. Translated: CASSTRQGDEQYF.

At least ten counts were recorded for this clonotype. The chain combines TRBV19 with TRBJ1-5, with D hard to call. Germline CDR1 LNHDA, CDR2 SQIVND (reference sequence). The V end was cut by 3 bases, the J end by 2 bases, with 11 bases between. The CDR3 is 15 amino acids. The CDR3 sequence is CASSIGSWGNQPQHF. In DNA, the CDR3 is TGTGCCAGTAGTATTGGTAGTTGGGGCAATCAGCCCCAGCATTTT.

A few counts support this clonotype. Since a much larger clone is just one base distant, this may be a read error. The V gene is TRBV6-2 or TRBV6-3, the J gene TRBJ1-2; TRBD1 aligns across 8 bases. Unmatched junction bases numbered 12, after V lost 6 bases and J lost 6 bases. This CDR3 spans 15 amino acids. Looked up from germline, CDR1 is MNHEY and CDR2 is SVGEGT. The chain's CDR3 is CASRKQGVTTHGYTF. CDR3 nucleotides: TGTGCCAGCAGAAAACAGGGGGTAACAACCCATGGCTACACCTTC.